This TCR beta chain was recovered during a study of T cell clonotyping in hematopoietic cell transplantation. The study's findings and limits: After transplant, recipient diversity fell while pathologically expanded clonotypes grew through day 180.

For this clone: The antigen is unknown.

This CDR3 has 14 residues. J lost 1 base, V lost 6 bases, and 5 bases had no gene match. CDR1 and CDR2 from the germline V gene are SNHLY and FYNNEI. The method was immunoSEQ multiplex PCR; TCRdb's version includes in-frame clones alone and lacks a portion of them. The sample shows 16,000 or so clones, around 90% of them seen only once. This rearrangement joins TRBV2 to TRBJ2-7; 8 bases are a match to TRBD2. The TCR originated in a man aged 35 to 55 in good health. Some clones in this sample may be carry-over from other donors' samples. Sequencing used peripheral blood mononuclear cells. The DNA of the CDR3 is TGTGCCAGCAGAAGCGGGGGCCCTTCCTACGAGCAGTACTTC. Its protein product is CASRSGGPSYEQYF.